This T cell receptor beta chain was identified during a study of blood T cell repertoires in COVID-19. Turning to the study itself: Whether acute or convalescent, the COVID-19 samples came from the United States, Italy and Spain. From T cells, B-cell-depleted T cells, or PBMCs came the material, which was cDNA or gDNA.

V was pared by 3 bases and J by 4 bases, with 7 bases between. The CDR3 loop spans 13 amino acids. CDR1 is SGHAT and CDR2 is FQNNGV in the germline V gene. Authors' methods: Counts of nucleated cells, estimated from reference gene primer amplification, were obtained. The protocol was immunoSEQ multiplex PCR, while the TCRdb copy is restricted to in-frame clones and leaves out a portion. V, J and clone size were drawn from that table, and D and trimming were deduced from the DNA. This table holds roughly 190,000 clones, 70% to 90% found once. The TCR originated in a man aged 60 to 69 with active or convalescent COVID-19. The chain uses TRBV11-2 and TRBJ1-5, with D possibly being TRBD1 (5 bases). Material for sequencing was peripheral blood. In nucleotides, the CDR3 is TGTGCCAGCAGCTTGGACATTAATCAGCCCCAGCATTTT. Protein product: CASSLDINQPQHF.